The 8 T cell receptor beta chains below all came from one sample that was sequenced in a study of T cell responses to AZD1222 COVID-19 vaccine. Profiling relied on immunoSEQ multiplex PCR, and the TCRdb table lists in-frame clones only, not all of them. The data show about 88,000 clones, with around 92% seen just once and approximately 5.2% held by the top ten. Sequenced here: peripheral blood, sampled on day 0 of AZD1222 vaccination. The receptors were gathered from an adult in good health.

The rearrangement links TRBV27 to TRBJ2-1; 13 nucleotides line up with TRBD2. CDR1 and CDR2 from the germline V gene are MNHEY and SMNVEV (reference sequence). V lost 5 bases and J lost 6; bases outside the gene matches: 4. This CDR3 has 15 amino acids. The CDR3 sequence: CASSQGTSGANEQFF. CDR3 coding DNA: TGTGCCAGCAGTCAGGGGACTAGCGGGGCCAATGAGCAGTTCTTC.

The rearrangement uses TRBV6-1 and TRBJ1-2; D not resolved. The CDR3 spans 16 residues. Germline loops: CDR1 MNHNS, CDR2 SASEGT. The V end was cut by 0 bases, the J end by 3 bases, with 14 bases between. CDR3 coding DNA: TGTGCCAGCAGTGAAGCTGGAGGGCGGGTCGACTATGGCTACACCTTC. It yields the protein CASSEAGGRVDYGYTF.

The rearrangement joins TRBV5-1 to TRBJ2-7; TRBD2 is a possible D gene (6 bases). This CDR3 is built from 16 residues. The V and J ends lost 0 bases and 7 bases respectively, with 20 bases between them. Germline CDR1 SGHRS, CDR2 YFSETQ. As DNA, the CDR3 is TGCGCCAGCAGCTTGGGCCCAGAGCGGGTTCGCGGGGAGCAGTACTTC. It codes for CASSLGPERVRGEQYF. The full variable domain, completed using reference TRBV5-1 and TRBJ2-7, is KAGVTQTPRYLIKTRGQQVTLSCSPISGHRSVSWYQQTPGQGLQFLFEYFSETQRNKGNFPGRFSGRQFSNSRSEMNVSTLELGDSALYLCASSLGPERVRGEQYFGPGTRLTVT.

This rearrangement joins TRBV5-4 to TRBJ2-7, with D perhaps matching TRBD1 or TRBD2 (7 bases each). V shed 3 bases and J shed 0 bases, with 16 bases lying between them. Germline V gene sequence: CDR1 SGHNT, CDR2 YYREEE (reference sequence). The length of the CDR3 is 16 residues. The CDR3 loop is CASSYLAGDSSYEQYF. In nucleotides, the CDR3 is TGTGCCAGCAGCTACCTTGCGGGGGACAGCTCCTACGAGCAGTACTTC.

The chain has TRBV2 and TRBJ2-4; 13 nucleotides agree with TRBD2. CDR1 SNHLY and CDR2 FYNNEI come from the germline V gene. Trimming cost V 5 bases and J 8 bases; bases outside gene matches: 9. The CDR3 has 16 residues. As DNA, the CDR3 is TGTGCCAGCAGTACCAAGGGACTAGCGGGACGGTACATTCAGTACTTC. Translated, it gives CASSTKGLAGRYIQYF.

The chain carries TRBV6-5 and TRBJ2-7, with 8 bases identical to TRBD2. Germline CDR1 MNHEY, CDR2 SVGAGI. The V gene end was trimmed by 7 bases and the J gene end by 0 bases; junction bases not matched to a gene: 8. There are 15 residues in the CDR3. The CDR3 bases are TGTGCCAGCACCCCGGGGGGGAAGAGCTCCTACGAGCAGTACTTC. Translation: CASTPGGKSSYEQYF.

This clone was seen just once. The V gene is TRBV11-2, the J gene TRBJ2-1; 7 nucleotides agree with TRBD2. The CDR3 has 17 residues. V dropped 1 base and J dropped 1; count of bases not matched to a gene: 7. Germline loops: CDR1 SGHAT, CDR2 FQNNGV. CDR3 in amino acids: CASSLVLAGVSYNEQFF. CDR3 nucleotides: TGTGCCAGCAGCTTAGTTTTGGCGGGGGTATCCTACAATGAGCAGTTCTTC.

The chain has TRBV7-2 and TRBJ2-3; 10 bases map to TRBD2. Germline CDR1 SGHTA, CDR2 FQGNSA. V gave up 5 bases and J gave up 4 bases; unmatched junction bases: 12. This CDR3 comprises 17 residues. This CDR3 is CASSHRGLAGAADTQYF. Here the CDR3 DNA reads TGTGCCAGCAGCCATCGGGGGCTAGCGGGAGCCGCAGATACGCAGTATTTT.